This record covers a single T cell receptor (beta chain). Its target is not known. Isolating PBMCs gave at least 7 million of these cells per sample. These data belong to a study of blood T cells in healthy people across ages. The wider study: Through template switching, about one barcoded beta molecule was captured per two T cells, as measured in model experiments. Overall study results and limits: With age, beta diversity per million T cells declined roughly linearly, significantly by about 37.

It was with a sample-barcoded 5' primer and a J-beta primer mix that a second PCR of roughly 6 to 12 cycles was run. TCRdb fed the 5' RACE reads into MiXCR, producing one record per CDR3 protein. This sample carries about 760,000 distinct CDR3 sequences, roughly 25% of them seen once, and the ten largest clones take under 10%. V lost 0 bases and J 0 bases, leaving 9 bases between the germline ends. Germline CDR1 is LGHNA and CDR2 is YSLEER. This CDR3 has 16 amino acids. These data are also associated with another study on T cells of mothers and their children. This second study says: Microchimeric T cell clones that persisted were not detected.

The chain joins TRBV4-3 to TRBJ2-1; D gene uncertain. This clonotype was sampled from a boy aged 5-17 years in good health. Sequenced input: blood. CDR3 coding DNA: TGCGCCAGCAGCCAAGATTACATCAGCTCCTACAATGAGCAGTTCTTC. This sequence encodes CASSQDYISSYNEQFF.